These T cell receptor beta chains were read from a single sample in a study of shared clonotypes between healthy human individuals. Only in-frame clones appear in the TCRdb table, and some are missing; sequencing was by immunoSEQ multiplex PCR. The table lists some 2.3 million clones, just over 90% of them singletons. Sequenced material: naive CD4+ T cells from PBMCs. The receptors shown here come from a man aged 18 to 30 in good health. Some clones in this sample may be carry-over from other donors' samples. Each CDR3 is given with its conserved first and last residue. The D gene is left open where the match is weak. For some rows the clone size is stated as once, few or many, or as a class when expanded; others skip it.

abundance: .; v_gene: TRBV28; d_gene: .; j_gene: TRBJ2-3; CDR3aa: CASSDTDTQYF; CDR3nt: TGTGCCAGCAGCGATACAGATACGCAGTATTTT
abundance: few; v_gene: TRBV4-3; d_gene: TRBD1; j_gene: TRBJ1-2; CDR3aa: CASSQDHGQGNYGYTF; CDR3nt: TGCGCCAGCAGCCAAGATCACGGACAGGGGAACTATGGCTACACCTTC
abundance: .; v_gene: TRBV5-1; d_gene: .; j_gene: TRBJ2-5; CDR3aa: CASSQTVPRQTQYF; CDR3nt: TGCGCCAGCAGCCAGACAGTTCCCAGGCAGACCCAGTACTTC
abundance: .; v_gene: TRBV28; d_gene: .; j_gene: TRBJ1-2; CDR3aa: CASRKGMGYTF; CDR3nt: TGTGCCAGCAGGAAGGGGATGGGCTACACCTTC
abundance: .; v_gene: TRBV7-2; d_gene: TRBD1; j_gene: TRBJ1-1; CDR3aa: CASSWTGRNTEAFF; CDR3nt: TGTGCCAGCAGCTGGACAGGTCGCAACACTGAAGCTTTCTTT
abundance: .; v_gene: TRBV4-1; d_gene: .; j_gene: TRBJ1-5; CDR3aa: CASSHSGRRNQPQHF; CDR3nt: TGCGCCAGCAGCCATTCCGGTCGGAGAAATCAGCCCCAGCATTTT
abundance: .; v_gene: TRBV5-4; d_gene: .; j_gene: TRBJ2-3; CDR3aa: CASSLPTGIGTDTQYF; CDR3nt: TGTGCCAGCAGCTTGCCTACAGGGATTGGGACAGATACGCAGTATTTT
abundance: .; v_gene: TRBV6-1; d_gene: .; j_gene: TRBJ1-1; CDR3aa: CATILMNTEAFF; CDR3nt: TGTGCCACCATTCTAATGAACACTGAAGCTTTCTTT
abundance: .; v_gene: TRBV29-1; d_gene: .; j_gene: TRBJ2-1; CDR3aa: CSVSSPVGLNEQFF; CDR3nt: TGCAGCGTTAGCTCCCCGGTCGGGTTGAATGAGCAGTTCTTC
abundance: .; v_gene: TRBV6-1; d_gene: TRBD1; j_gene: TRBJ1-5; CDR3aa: CASSVWGQPNQPQHF; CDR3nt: TGTGCCAGCAGTGTTTGGGGACAGCCCAATCAGCCCCAGCATTTT
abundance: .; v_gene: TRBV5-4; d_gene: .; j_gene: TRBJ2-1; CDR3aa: CATSGVGNEQFF; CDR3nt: TGTGCCACCTCCGGTGTTGGGAATGAGCAGTTCTTC
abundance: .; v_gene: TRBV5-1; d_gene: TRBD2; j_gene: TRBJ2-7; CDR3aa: CASSKLTSGYEQYF; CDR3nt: TGCGCCAGCAGCAAATTGACTAGCGGCTACGAGCAGTACTTC
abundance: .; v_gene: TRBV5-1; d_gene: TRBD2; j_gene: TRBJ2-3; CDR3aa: CASSEYLAGVKDTQYF; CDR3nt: TGCGCCAGCAGCGAATATCTAGCGGGAGTTAAGGATACGCAGTATTTT
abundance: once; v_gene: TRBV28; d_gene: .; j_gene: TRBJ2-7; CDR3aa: CASSSPGAGYEQYF; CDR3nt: TGTGCCAGCAGTTCTCCGGGGGCTGGGTACGAGCAGTACTTC
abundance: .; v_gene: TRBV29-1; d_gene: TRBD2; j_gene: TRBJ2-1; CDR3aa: CSGGTSGRASSLSEFF; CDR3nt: TGCAGCGGGGGGACTAGCGGGAGGGCCTCATCCTTGTCGGAATTCTTC
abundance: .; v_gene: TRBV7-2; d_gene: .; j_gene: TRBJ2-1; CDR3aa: CASSRRTYDEQFF; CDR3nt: TGTGCCAGCAGCCGCCGTACCTACGATGAGCAGTTCTTC
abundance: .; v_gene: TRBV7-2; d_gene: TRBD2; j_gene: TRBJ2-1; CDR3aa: CASSLAGGPNEQFF; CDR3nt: TGTGCCAGCAGCTTAGCGGGAGGGCCCAATGAGCAGTTCTTC
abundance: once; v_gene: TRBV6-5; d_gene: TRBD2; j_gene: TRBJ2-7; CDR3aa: CASTGGLDEQYF; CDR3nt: TGTGCCAGCACGGGGGGGTTGGACGAGCAGTACTTC
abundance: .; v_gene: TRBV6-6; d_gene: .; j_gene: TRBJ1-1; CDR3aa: CASSPGRLNTEAFF; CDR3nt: TGTGCCAGCAGTCCAGGACGCCTGAACACTGAAGCTTTCTTT
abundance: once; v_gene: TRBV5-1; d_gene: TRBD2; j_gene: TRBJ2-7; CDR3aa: CASSLTPSGSNEQYF; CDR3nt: TGCGCCAGCAGCTTGACCCCTAGCGGGAGCAACGAGCAGTACTTC
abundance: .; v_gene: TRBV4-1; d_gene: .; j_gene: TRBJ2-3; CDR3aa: CASSQDVAGGTDTQYF; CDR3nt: TGCGCCAGCAGCCAAGACGTAGCTGGGGGTACAGATACGCAGTATTTT
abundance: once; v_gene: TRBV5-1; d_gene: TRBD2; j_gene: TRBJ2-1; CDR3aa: CASIETGLAGYSYNEQFF; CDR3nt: TGCGCCAGCATCGAGACGGGACTAGCGGGCTATTCCTACAATGAGCAGTTCTTC
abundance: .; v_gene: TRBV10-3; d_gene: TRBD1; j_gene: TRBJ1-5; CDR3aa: CAITGDRGQPQHF; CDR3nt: TGTGCCATCACCGGGGACAGGGGTCAGCCCCAGCATTTT
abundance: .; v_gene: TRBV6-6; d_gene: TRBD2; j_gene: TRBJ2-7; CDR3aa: CASSREGLEQYF; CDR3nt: TGTGCCAGCAGCCGGGAGGGCCTCGAGCAGTACTTC
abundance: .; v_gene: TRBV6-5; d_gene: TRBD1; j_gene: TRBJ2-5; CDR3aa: CASTAQGETQYF; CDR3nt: TGTGCCAGCACCGCACAGGGGGAGACCCAGTACTTC
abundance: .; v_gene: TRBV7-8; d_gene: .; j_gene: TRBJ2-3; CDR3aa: CASSRLGNRYF; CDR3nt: TGTGCCAGCAGCCGCCTGGGCAATCGGTATTTT
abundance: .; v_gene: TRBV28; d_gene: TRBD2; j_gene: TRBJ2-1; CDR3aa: CASSRPVPFQRGSYNEQFF; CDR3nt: TGTGCCAGCAGTCGGCCCGTCCCTTTTCAGCGGGGGTCCTACAATGAGCAGTTCTTC
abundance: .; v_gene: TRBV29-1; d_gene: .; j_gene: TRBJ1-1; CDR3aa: CSVDRGGGLRTEAFF; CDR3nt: TGCAGCGTTGACCGGGGCGGGGGCCTCCGAACTGAAGCTTTCTTT
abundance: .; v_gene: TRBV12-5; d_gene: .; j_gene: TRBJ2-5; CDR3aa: CASGSSWETQYF; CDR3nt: TGTGCTAGTGGTTCGTCGTGGGAGACCCAGTACTTC
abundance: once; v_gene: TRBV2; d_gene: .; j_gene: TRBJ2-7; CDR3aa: CASRWTDSYEQYF; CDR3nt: TGTGCCAGCAGGTGGACAGACTCCTACGAGCAGTACTTC
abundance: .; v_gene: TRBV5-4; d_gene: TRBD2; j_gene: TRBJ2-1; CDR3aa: CAIGKIAGYNEQFF; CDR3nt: TGTGCCATCGGTAAAATAGCGGGGTACAATGAGCAGTTCTTC
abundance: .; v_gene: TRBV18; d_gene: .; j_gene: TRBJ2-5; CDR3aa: CASSPPHARETQYF; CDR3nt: TGTGCCAGCTCACCACCGCACGCACGGGAGACCCAGTACTTC
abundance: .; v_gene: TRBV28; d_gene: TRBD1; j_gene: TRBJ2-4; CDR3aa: CASSTRQGGDIQYF; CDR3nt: TGTGCCAGCAGTACCCGACAGGGGGGAGACATTCAGTACTTC
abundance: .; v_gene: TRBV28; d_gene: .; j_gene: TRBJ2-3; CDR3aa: CASSLGRDTDTQYF; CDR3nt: TGTGCCAGCAGTTTGGGGCGGGACACAGATACGCAGTATTTT
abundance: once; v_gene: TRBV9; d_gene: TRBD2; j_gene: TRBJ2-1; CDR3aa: CASSVLAGVMDNEQFF; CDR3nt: TGTGCCAGCAGCGTACTAGCGGGAGTCATGGACAATGAGCAGTTCTTC
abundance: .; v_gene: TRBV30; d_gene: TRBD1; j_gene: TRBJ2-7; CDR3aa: CAYSPDRGSEQYF; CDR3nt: TGTGCCTACTCCCCGGACAGGGGCTCCGAGCAGTACTTC
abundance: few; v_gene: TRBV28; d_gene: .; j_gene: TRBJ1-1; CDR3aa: CASMYGVHLEAFF; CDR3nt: TGTGCCAGCATGTATGGCGTTCATCTTGAAGCTTTCTTT